These T cell receptor beta chains were read from a single sample in a study of CD8 T cells in ankylosing spondylitis. TCRdb redid the calling of the 5' RACE reads with MiXCR, one entry per CDR3 protein. The data hold approximately 220,000 distinct CDR3 sequences, with 20% to 30% observed a single time. The specimen sequenced was blood, either unsorted or a sorted T cell fraction (not recorded which). The receptors stem from a male donor with ankylosing spondylitis or in good health (not recorded which). Each CDR3 is given with its conserved first and last residue. A D gene is named only where the DNA matches it firmly. The size entry is marked missing in some rows and otherwise reads once, few, many or a size class.

v_gene	j_gene	abundance	d_gene	CDR3aa	CDR3nt
TRBV20-1	TRBJ2-7	-	-	CSALLSGSYEQYF	TGCAGTGCTTTGCTTAGCGGCTCCTACGAGCAGTACTTC
TRBV29-1	TRBJ2-7	-	-	CSVDDRSLSYEQYF	TGCAGCGTTGACGACAGATCGCTCTCCTACGAGCAGTACTTC
TRBV29-1	TRBJ2-1	-	-	CSVGAKSSYNEQFF	TGCAGCGTTGGAGCCAAAAGCTCCTACAATGAGCAGTTCTTC
TRBV3-1	TRBJ1-1	-	-	CASSQVNAEAFF	TGTGCCAGCAGCCAAGTTAACGCTGAAGCTTTCTTT
TRBV6-1	TRBJ2-5	-	TRBD1	CASRAGTAQETQYF	TGTGCCAGCAGAGCCGGGACAGCCCAAGAGACCCAGTACTTC
TRBV3-1	TRBJ2-7	many	-	CASSQVTREGEQYF	TGTGCCAGCAGCCAAGTTACCAGGGAAGGCGAGCAGTACTTC
TRBV20-1	TRBJ1-2	few	-	CSARDLGSSGYTF	TGCAGTGCTAGAGATCTGGGATCTTCCGGCTACACCTTC
TRBV6-1	TRBJ2-3	few	TRBD1	CASRLTGAGAADTQYF	TGTGCCAGCAGGCTAACAGGGGCCGGCGCGGCAGATACGCAGTATTTT
TRBV15	TRBJ1-5	few	TRBD1	CATSRAGQADNQPQHF	TGTGCCACCAGCAGAGCGGGACAGGCCGACAATCAGCCCCAGCATTTT
TRBV20-1	TRBJ1-3	once	-	CSASRSSGNTIYF	TGCAGTGCTAGTCGCAGCTCTGGAAACACCATATATTTT
TRBV10-3	TRBJ2-7	-	TRBD2	CAISERLAAYEQYF	TGTGCCATCAGTGAGCGACTAGCGGCCTACGAGCAGTACTTC
TRBV6-5	TRBJ2-7	-	-	CASSYSGQVYEQYF	TGTGCCAGCAGTTACTCAGGACAAGTCTACGAGCAGTACTTC
TRBV20-1	TRBJ2-3	many	-	CSARDPAGGTDTQYF	TGCAGTGCTAGAGATCCGGCAGGTGGAACAGATACGCAGTATTTT
TRBV5-1	TRBJ2-3	many	-	CASSLTGERSWDTQYF	TGCGCCAGCAGCCTCACCGGGGAGCGCTCCTGGGATACGCAGTATTTT
TRBV20-1	TRBJ2-7	many	TRBD2	CSARRTSGSSYEQYF	TGCAGTGCTAGACGGACTAGCGGGAGCTCCTACGAGCAGTACTTC
TRBV20-1	TRBJ2-1	few	-	CSASLGWEGVTRGQFF	TGCAGTGCTTCCCTAGGCTGGGAGGGGGTAACACGAGGGCAGTTCTTC
TRBV10-3	TRBJ2-7	many	-	CAISEQSYEQYF	TGTGCCATCAGTGAGCAGAGCTACGAGCAGTACTTC
TRBV4-3	TRBJ2-1	few	-	CASSQQPSDEQFF	TGCGCCAGCAGCCAACAACCCAGCGATGAGCAGTTCTTC
TRBV20-1	TRBJ1-5	medium-sized	-	CSARPREGGHSNQPQHF	TGCAGTGCTAGACCCAGGGAGGGGGGCCATAGCAATCAGCCCCAGCATTTT
TRBV10-1	TRBJ2-4	many	-	CASSESQAKNIQYF	TGCGCCAGCAGTGAATCGCAAGCCAAAAACATTCAGTACTTC
TRBV21-1	TRBJ2-1	-	-	CASSKRSSGRISYNEQFF	TGTGCCAGCAGCAAACGTTCTAGCGGGAGGATCTCCTACAATGAGCAGTTCTTC
TRBV12-3/TRBV12-4	TRBJ2-2	-	TRBD1	CASGRQGIGELFF	TGTGCCAGCGGGAGACAGGGGATAGGGGAGCTGTTTTTT
TRBV21-1	TRBJ2-1	many	-	CASSNGTSGRNYNEQFF	TGTGCCAGCAGCAATGGGACTAGCGGGAGAAACTACAATGAGCAGTTCTTC
TRBV12-3/TRBV12-4	TRBJ1-5	-	-	CASSSRVGNQPQHF	TGTGCCAGCAGTTCCAGGGTTGGCAATCAGCCCCAGCATTTT
TRBV23-1	TRBJ2-5	once	-	CASRRTEEKETQYF	TGCGCCAGCAGGCGGACAGAGGAGAAAGAGACCCAGTACTTC
TRBV9	TRBJ2-3	-	TRBD2	CASSSRGSGRTDTQYF	TGTGCCAGCAGCTCCAGGGGTAGCGGGAGGACAGATACGCAGTATTTT
TRBV15	TRBJ2-2	many	-	CATSRERGGTGELFF	TGTGCCACCAGCAGAGAAAGGGGCGGCACCGGGGAGCTGTTTTTT
TRBV5-6	TRBJ2-3	many	-	CASRVWGTDTQYF	TGTGCCAGCAGGGTTTGGGGCACAGATACGCAGTATTTT
TRBV5-1	TRBJ2-3	many	TRBD2	CASSDGTSGSTDTQYF	TGCGCCAGCAGCGACGGGACTAGCGGGAGCACAGATACGCAGTATTTT
TRBV5-1	TRBJ2-1	-	-	CASTIREAGPPHNEQFF	TGCGCCAGCACCATCCGAGAGGCGGGACCTCCTCATAATGAGCAGTTCTTC
TRBV20-1	TRBJ1-1	-	-	CSATGPRGAFF	TGCAGTGCCACGGGCCCCCGGGGAGCTTTCTTT
TRBV5-1	TRBJ1-2	few	-	CASSLDGSYGYTF	TGCGCCAGCAGCTTGGACGGCAGCTATGGCTACACCTTC
TRBV2	TRBJ2-1	many	-	CASNSGGANEQFF	TGTGCCAGCAACTCGGGGGGCGCGAATGAGCAGTTCTTC
TRBV29-1	TRBJ2-3	many	TRBD1	CSVEGTPGDRFKQYF	TGCAGCGTTGAAGGGACTCCTGGGGACAGATTCAAGCAGTATTTT
TRBV7-2	TRBJ2-1	many	-	CASSPLEGAFEQFF	TGTGCCAGCAGTCCCCTTGAGGGAGCTTTTGAGCAGTTCTTC
TRBV28	TRBJ2-5	many	TRBD1	CASTEGTGRETQYF	TGTGCCAGCACGGAAGGGACAGGGAGGGAGACCCAGTACTTC
TRBV20-1	TRBJ2-3	-	-	CSARGDSGPDTQYF	TGCAGTGCTAGAGGGGACAGCGGGCCAGATACGCAGTATTTT
TRBV12-3/TRBV12-4	TRBJ2-2	few	TRBD2	CASSLAWTRMTGELFF	TGTGCCAGCAGTTTAGCATGGACTAGAATGACCGGGGAGCTGTTTTTT
TRBV7-8	TRBJ2-1	many	-	CASSFRPYNEQFF	TGTGCCAGCAGCTTCAGACCTTACAATGAGCAGTTCTTC
TRBV20-1	TRBJ1-6	few	-	CSARQGHPSYNSPLHF	TGCAGTGCTAGACAGGGCCACCCCTCCTATAATTCACCCCTCCACTTT
TRBV20-1	TRBJ2-7	many	TRBD2	CSAGGLAGESSYEQYF	TGCAGTGCCGGGGGACTAGCGGGAGAGTCATCCTACGAGCAGTACTTC